This TCR beta chain was recorded in a study of spatial heterogeneity in lung cancer (dated by TCRdb to about 2019). Regarding the complete study: More beta-chain than alpha-chain transcripts were consistently detected, likely reflecting higher beta-chain transcript abundance. In the raw uncorrected reads, each unique combination of TCR and UMI appeared on average more than ten times. In non-small cell lung cancer, the study quantitatively compared TCR alpha and beta repertoires across several tumor regions, matched nontumor lung, and blood. The study linked features of the TCR repertoire to counts of nonsynonymous mutations, which were determined by whole-exome sequencing of tumor tissue. At surgery, over 200 tumor regions, roughly 63 matched nontumor lung samples and 56 PBMC samples were TCR-sequenced for both alpha and beta chains. What the study reported, not specific to this receptor: Additional single-cell paired TCR alpha and beta sequencing was considered necessary to confirm, at a functional level, the hypothesis that regional TCRs recognize regional mutations. Ubiquitous expanded tumor TCRs were detected in blood more often at tumor resection than at routine follow-up.

Taken with the paper, the label for time point translates to: sample taken at primary tumor resection. Samples were obtained from approximately 70 patients with early-stage, untreated non-small cell lung cancer from the lung TRACERx cohort. TCR sequencing used whole RNA extracted from tumor and nontumor lung tissue, or from cryopreserved PBMC samples, without cell sorting. Patients were selected for TCR sequencing only if sufficient RNA was available from at least two tumor regions. This clonotype was seen repeatedly, ten times or more. What this receptor recognizes is not known. There are no base qualities to consult, and no much larger clone falls within one base. The library came from 5' RACE. Sequencing instrument: NextSeq 500. The TCR library protocol attached a unique molecular identifier to each TCR cDNA molecule to allow correction of PCR and sequencing errors. Under the source paper's analysis protocol: TCR identification, UMI-based error correction and CDR3 extraction were all carried out with Decombinator tools. Expanded TCRs were defined as those above a frequency of 2 per 1,000, corresponding to the top 1% of the tumor frequency distribution. Rényi diversity was computed with the R vegan package after subsampling each repertoire 100 times to 5,000 TCRs. CDR3 similarity networks were built from amino acid triplet string-kernel similarity, connecting CDR3s with pairwise similarity above 0.82. The public sequencing data were trimmed at Q25 with fastp and processed into clonotypes with MiXCR by TCRdb, which kept only in-frame beta chains. A single entry per CDR3 protein holds the most common genes and DNA from its merged rows. The V and J calls come from TCRdb's annotation, not from the publication. The sample table records roughly 48,000 distinct CDR3 sequences; over 4.5% of these occur just once. The ten largest account for over 8.5% of the sample.

CDR1 is given as DFQATT and CDR2 as SNEGSKA, both from the germline V gene (reference sequence). V ends up 3 bases short and J 9 bases short, with an unmatched junction base count of 8. The CDR3 sequence holds 13 residues, the cysteine and phenylalanine included. The read is trimmed to its CDR3 DNA, 39 bases read in frame from base 1. The source of this sequence is a male donor with early-stage non-small cell lung cancer. Sequences were derived from PBMCs, sampled at surgery. In this chain, TRBV20-1 is recombined with TRBJ2-1; TRBD1 lines up with 7 middle nucleotides. The nucleotide sequence is given as TGCAGTGCTAGCCGGACAGGCTCCTCTGAGCAGTTCTTC. It translates to CSASRTGSSEQFF.